This T cell receptor beta chain was retrieved from a study of blood T cells in healthy people across ages. Remarks on this clonotype: Its antigen is undetermined.

There are 16 residues in the CDR3. CDR1 is MNHEY and CDR2 is SVGAGI in the germline V gene. V lost 0 bases, J lost 0 bases, and 11 bases lay in between. All donors came from Russia, were Caucasian and healthy, and spanned ages about 6 to 90. Findings and caveats of the study: The unknown donor CMV status may have confounded expanded clonotype changes. Since the PBMCs were unsorted, naive and antigen-experienced cells could not be conclusively compared.

The use of a sample-barcoded 5' primer and a J-beta primer mix characterized a second PCR of roughly 6 to 11 cycles. CDR3-containing paired-end reads numbering at least 2.5 million came from each sample. MiXCR, run by TCRdb on the 5' RACE reads, gives a single entry per CDR3 protein. The sample lists 600,000 to 800,000 distinct CDR3 sequences, 21% occurring once. Sequencing was carried out using blood. V is TRBV6-5 and J is TRBJ1-1; D possibly corresponds to TRBD1 (6 bases). The sequence derives from a man in his 70s in good health. CDR3 coding DNA: TGTGCCAGCAGTTACTCCTTACAGGGTATGAACACTGAAGCTTTCTTT. Protein product: CASSYSLQGMNTEAFF.